Included here is one T cell receptor beta chain sequence, with context. This entry belongs to a study of T cell changes during pregnancy in multiple sclerosis. Clones were sequenced by immunoSEQ multiplex PCR, and TCRdb holds only the in-frame ones, with some missing. The sample shows about 49,000 clones, 80% to 95% of them seen only once. Germline V gene data show CDR1 as SGHTA and CDR2 as FQGNSA. CDR3 size: 17 residues. The V and J ends lost 4 bases and 0 bases respectively, with 15 bases between them. V is TRBV7-2 and J is TRBJ2-2, with D uncertain. The source of this sequence is a female donor with multiple sclerosis, enrolled in a pregnancy study. Sequenced here: peripheral blood, sampled after pregnancy. The CDR3 loop is CASSYPVLPTNTGELFF. The CDR3, as DNA: TGTGCCAGCAGCTACCCTGTACTACCAACGAACACCGGGGAGCTGTTTTTT.